This T cell receptor beta chain came from a study of cytomegalovirus exposure and HLA in healthy donors. 60 Vbeta and 13 Jbeta primers were used in PCR. Only in-frame clones appear in the TCRdb table, and some are missing; sequencing was by immunoSEQ multiplex PCR. The sample includes 95,000 to 130,000 clones, about 80% of them seen just once. The length of the CDR3 is 12 residues. V was pared by 4 bases and J by 7 bases, with 10 bases between. CDR1 and CDR2 (germline): SEHNR, FQNEAQ (reference sequence). The chain carries TRBV7-9 and TRBJ1-2, with D tentatively TRBD1 (5 bases). Sequencing was done on a sample of PBMCs. This sequence was found in a man aged 30 to 39 in good health and CMV-seropositive. CDR3: CASSSTASGYTF. As DNA, the CDR3 is TGTGCCAGCAGCTCGACAGCCTCTGGCTACACCTTC.